This T cell receptor beta chain was found in a study of OX40 agonist ivuxolimab in advanced cancers. Study in general: Ivuxolimab was delivered to patients intravenously every 2 weeks at doses spanning 0.01 to 10 mg/kg. Partial responses, seen in three patients, involved one hepatocellular carcinoma and two cutaneous melanomas.

Study-level results: Partial responders at 0.1-3.0 mg/kg showed near-lowest clonal expansion.

As for this clone: The antigen is undetermined.

Only in-frame clones appear in the TCRdb table, and some are missing; sequencing was by immunoSEQ multiplex PCR. The sample carries 48,000 or so clones, approximately 88% recorded once. Material: CD4+ or CD8+ T cells sorted from blood, obtained in a trial of the OX40 agonist ivuxolimab. The TCR originated in an adult with an advanced solid tumor such as melanoma, head and neck, liver or kidney cancer.

CDR3 in DNA: TGTGCCAGCAGTGGTCAAGAGACCCAGTACTTC. Protein product: CASSGQETQYF. V is TRBV6-1 and J is TRBJ2-5, with no clear D. Germline values: CDR1 MNHNS, CDR2 SASEGT. Between the trimmed V and J ends, which lost 4 bases and 2 bases, there was a span of 2 bases. The CDR3 length is 11 residues.